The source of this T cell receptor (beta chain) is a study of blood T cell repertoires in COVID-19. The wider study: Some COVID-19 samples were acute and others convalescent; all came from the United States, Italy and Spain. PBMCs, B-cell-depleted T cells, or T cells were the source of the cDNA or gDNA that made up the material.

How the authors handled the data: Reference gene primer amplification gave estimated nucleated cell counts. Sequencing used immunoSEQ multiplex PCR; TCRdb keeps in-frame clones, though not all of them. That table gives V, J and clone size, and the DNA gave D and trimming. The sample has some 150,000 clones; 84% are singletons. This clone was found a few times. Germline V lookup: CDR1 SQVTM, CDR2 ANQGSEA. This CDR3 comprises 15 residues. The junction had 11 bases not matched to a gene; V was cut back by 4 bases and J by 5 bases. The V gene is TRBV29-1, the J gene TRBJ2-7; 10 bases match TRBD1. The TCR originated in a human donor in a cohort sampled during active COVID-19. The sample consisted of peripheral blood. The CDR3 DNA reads TGCAGCGTTGCACTCCGGGACAGGGGTTTTGACGAGCAGTACTTC. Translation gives CSVALRDRGFDEQYF.